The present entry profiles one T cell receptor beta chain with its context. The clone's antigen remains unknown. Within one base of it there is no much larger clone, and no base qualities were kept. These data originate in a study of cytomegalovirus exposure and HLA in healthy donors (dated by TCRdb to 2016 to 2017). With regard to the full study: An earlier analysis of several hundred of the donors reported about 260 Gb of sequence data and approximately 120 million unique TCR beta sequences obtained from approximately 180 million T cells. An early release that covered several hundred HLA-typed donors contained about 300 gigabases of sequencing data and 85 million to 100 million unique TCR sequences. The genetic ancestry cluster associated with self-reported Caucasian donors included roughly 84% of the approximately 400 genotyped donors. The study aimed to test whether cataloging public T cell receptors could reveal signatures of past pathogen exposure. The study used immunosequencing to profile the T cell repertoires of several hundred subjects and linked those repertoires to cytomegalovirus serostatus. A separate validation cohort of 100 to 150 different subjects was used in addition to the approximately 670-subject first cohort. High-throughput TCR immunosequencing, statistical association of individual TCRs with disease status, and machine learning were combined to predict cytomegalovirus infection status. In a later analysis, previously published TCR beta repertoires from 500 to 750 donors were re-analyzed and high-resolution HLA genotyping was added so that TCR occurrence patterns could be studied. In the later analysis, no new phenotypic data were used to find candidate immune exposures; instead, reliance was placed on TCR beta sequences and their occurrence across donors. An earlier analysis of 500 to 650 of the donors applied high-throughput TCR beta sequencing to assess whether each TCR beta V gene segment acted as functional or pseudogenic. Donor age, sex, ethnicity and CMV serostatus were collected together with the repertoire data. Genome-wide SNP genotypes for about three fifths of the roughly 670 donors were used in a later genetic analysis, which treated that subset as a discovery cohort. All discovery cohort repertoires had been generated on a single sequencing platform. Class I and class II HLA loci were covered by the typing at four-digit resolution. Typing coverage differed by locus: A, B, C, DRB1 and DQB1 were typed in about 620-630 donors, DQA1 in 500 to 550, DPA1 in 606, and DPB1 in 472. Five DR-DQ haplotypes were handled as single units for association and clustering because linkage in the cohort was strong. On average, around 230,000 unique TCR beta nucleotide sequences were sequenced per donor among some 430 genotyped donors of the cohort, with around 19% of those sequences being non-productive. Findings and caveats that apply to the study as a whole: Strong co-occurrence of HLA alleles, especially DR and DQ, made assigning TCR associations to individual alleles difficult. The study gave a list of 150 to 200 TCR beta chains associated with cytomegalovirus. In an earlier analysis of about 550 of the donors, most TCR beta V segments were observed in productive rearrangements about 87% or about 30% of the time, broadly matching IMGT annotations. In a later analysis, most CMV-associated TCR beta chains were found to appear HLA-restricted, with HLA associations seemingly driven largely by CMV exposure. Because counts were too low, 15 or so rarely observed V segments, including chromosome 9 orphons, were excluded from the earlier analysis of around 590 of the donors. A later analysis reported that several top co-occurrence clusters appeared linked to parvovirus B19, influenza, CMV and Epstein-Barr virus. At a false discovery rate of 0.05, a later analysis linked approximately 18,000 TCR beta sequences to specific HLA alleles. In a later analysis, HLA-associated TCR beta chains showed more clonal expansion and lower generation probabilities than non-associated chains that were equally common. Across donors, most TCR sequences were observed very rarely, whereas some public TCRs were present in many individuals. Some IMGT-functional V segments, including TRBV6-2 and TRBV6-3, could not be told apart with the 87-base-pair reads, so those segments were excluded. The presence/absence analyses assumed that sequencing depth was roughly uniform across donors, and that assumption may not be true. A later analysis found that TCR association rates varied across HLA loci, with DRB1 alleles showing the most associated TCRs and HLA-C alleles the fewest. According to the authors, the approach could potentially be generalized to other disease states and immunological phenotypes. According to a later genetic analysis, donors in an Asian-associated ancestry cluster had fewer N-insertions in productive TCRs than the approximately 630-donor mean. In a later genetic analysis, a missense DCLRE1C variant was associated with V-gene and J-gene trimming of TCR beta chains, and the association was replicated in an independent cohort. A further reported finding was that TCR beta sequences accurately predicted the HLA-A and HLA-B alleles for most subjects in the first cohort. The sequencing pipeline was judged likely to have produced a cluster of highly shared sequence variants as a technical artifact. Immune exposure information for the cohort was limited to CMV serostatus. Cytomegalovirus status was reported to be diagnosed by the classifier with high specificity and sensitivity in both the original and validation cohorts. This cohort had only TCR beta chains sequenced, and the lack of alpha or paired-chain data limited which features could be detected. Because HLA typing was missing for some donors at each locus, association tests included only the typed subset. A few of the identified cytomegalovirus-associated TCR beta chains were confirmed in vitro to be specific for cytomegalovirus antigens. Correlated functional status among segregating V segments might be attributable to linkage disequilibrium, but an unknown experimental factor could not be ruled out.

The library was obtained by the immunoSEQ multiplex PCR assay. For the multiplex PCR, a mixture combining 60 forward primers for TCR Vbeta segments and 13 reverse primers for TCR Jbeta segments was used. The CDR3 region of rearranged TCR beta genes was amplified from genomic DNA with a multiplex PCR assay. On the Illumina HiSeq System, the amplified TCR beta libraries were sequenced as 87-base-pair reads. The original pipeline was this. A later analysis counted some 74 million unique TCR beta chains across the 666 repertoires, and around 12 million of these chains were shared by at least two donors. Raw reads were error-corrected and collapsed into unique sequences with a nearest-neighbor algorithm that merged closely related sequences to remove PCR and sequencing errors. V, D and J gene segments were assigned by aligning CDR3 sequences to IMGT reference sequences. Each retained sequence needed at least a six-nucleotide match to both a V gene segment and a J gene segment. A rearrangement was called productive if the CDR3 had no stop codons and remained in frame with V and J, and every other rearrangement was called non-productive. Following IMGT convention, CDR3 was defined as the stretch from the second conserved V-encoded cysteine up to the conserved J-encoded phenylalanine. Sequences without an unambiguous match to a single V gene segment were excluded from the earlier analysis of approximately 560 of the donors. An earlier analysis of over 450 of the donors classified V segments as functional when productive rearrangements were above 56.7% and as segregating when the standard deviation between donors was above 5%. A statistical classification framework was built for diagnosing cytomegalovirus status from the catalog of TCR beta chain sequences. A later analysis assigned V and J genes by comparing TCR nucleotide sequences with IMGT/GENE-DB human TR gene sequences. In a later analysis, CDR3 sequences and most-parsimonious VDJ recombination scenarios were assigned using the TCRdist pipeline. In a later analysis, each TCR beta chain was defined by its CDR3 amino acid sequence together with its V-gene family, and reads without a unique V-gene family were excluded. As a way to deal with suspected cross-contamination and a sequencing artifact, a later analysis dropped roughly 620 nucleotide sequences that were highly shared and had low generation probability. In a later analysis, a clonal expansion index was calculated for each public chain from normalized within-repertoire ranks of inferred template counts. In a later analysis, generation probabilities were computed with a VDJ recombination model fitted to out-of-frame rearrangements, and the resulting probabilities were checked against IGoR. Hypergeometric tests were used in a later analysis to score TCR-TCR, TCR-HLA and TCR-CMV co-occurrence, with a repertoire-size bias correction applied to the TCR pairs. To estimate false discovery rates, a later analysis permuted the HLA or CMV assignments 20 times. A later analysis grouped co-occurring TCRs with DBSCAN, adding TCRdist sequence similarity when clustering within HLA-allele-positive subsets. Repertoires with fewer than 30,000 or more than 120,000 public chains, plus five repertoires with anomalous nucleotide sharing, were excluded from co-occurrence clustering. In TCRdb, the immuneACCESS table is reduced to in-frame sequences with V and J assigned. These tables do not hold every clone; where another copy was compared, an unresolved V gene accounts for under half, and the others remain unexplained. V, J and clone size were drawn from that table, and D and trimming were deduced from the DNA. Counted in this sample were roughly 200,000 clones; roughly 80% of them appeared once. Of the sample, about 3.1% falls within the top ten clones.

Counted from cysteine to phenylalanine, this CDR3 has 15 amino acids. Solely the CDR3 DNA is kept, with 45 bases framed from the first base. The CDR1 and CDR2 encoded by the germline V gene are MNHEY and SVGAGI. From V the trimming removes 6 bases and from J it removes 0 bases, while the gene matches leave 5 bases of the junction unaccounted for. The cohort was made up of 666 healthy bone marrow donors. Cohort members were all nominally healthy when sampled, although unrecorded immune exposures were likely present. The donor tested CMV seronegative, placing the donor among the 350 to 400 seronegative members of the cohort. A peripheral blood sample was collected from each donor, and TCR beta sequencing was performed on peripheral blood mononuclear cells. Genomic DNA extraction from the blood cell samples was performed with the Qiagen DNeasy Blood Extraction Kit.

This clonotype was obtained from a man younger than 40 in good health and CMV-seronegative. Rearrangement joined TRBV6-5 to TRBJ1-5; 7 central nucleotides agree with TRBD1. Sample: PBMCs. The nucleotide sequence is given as TGTGCCAGCAGCTCGGACAGGTATAGCAATCAGCCCCAGCATTTT. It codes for CASSSDRYSNQPQHF.